This entry lists 25 T cell receptor beta chains sequenced from one sample in a study of T cells expressing NK-cell markers. TCRdb re-called the 5' RACE reads and shows each CDR3 protein once, DNA omitted. This sample carries approximately 440,000 distinct CDR3 sequences, with over 1.3% going to the ten biggest clones. Sequencing used blood T cells: a sorted CD56 or NKG2C T cell subset, CD4+ or CD8+ T cells, or bulk PBMC T cells (not recorded which). The receptors come from a woman aged 50 to 60 in good health.

The CDR3 here is CAISREPTGNTIYF. J is TRBJ1-3 and V is TRBV10-3. CDR1 is ENHRY and CDR2 is SYGVKD in the germline V gene. This CDR3 is built from 14 residues.

The rearrangement uses TRBV29-1 and TRBJ2-1. Germline V gene sequence: CDR1 SQVTM, CDR2 ANQGSEA. The CDR3 spans 14 residues. CDR3 loop: CSVGTRSGYDEQFF.

The chain couples TRBV14 to TRBJ2-3; as DNA is missing, the TRBD2 call by TCRdb cannot be tested. In germline, CDR1 is SGHDN, CDR2 FVKESK. The CDR3 length is 15 residues. The CDR3 here is CASSQVRGPRDTQYF.

The chain couples TRBV28 to TRBJ2-1; the D call of TRBD2 rests on TCRdb alone, since no DNA is present to check it. Per germline, CDR1 MDHEN and CDR2 SYDVKM. CDR3 size: 18 residues. This chain's CDR3 is CASSPGTSGSSSYNEQFF.

V usage is TRBV5-1 and J usage is TRBJ2-2; the TCRdb D gene call, TRBD1, has no DNA to confirm it. Germline V gene data show CDR1 as SGHRS and CDR2 as YFSETQ. The CDR3 consists of 17 residues. The chain's CDR3 is CASSFPSRDIPRGELFF.

This sequence joins TRBV5-1 and TRBJ2-3; TCRdb gives TRBD2 as the D gene, but with no DNA this cannot be confirmed. Germline CDR1 is SGHRS and CDR2 is YFSETQ. There are 16 residues in the CDR3. This CDR3 reads CASSFEPTALTYAQYF.

The chain uses TRBV10-3 and TRBJ2-1; TCRdb's D gene call, TRBD1, goes unchecked for lack of DNA. Looked up from germline, CDR1 is ENHRY and CDR2 is SYGVKD. This CDR3 comprises 13 residues. The CDR3 loop reads CAIPGARGNEQFF.

This chain links TRBV24-1 with TRBJ2-3. The CDR3 is made up of 14 amino acids. In germline, CDR1 is KGHDR, CDR2 SFDVKD. CDR3 protein: CATSGSGTVDTQYF.

The chain employs TRBV10-3 and TRBJ2-1; absent DNA, TCRdb's TRBD1 call cannot be checked. Germline CDR1 ENHRY, CDR2 SYGVKD. The CDR3 covers 14 residues. The CDR3 is CAISAEGAIAEQFF.

The chain links TRBV6-5 to TRBJ2-3; the D gene TCRdb calls, TRBD1, cannot be checked with no DNA. This CDR3 contains 14 residues. Germline V gene lookup returns CDR1 MNHEY and CDR2 SVGAGI. The CDR3 protein is CASSYFRGTDTQYF.

CDR3 region: CASSLGARVVSYEQYF. The chain links TRBV12-3 or TRBV12-4 to TRBJ2-7; TCRdb's D gene call, TRBD1, goes unchecked for lack of DNA. The CDR3 contains 16 residues.

The genes are TRBV30 and TRBJ2-3; TCRdb's D call of TRBD2 is untestable without DNA. The CDR3 loop spans 15 amino acids. Germline V gene sequence: CDR1 GTSNPN, CDR2 SVGIG (reference sequence). The CDR3 spells CAWGHGSGSTDTQYF.

V usage is TRBV12-3 or TRBV12-4 and J usage is TRBJ2-5; TCRdb returns TRBD1, unconfirmable since there is no DNA. There are 13 residues in the CDR3. The CDR3: CASYHDRAETQYF.

CDR3 amino acids: CASSFSGPMALERAFF. The rearrangement joins TRBV12-3 or TRBV12-4 to TRBJ1-1. This CDR3 is 16 amino acids long.

The rearrangement uses TRBV12-3 or TRBV12-4 and TRBJ1-5; the D call from TCRdb, TRBD1, cannot be confirmed without DNA. This CDR3 region has 18 residues. CDR3: CASQNIRRGLNRNQPQHF.

V is TRBV7-3 and J is TRBJ2-1; absent DNA, TCRdb's TRBD2 call cannot be checked. In germline, CDR1 is SGHTA, CDR2 FQGTGA. The CDR3 has 16 amino acids. CDR3 sequence: CASSLTLGTSGNEQFF.

This chain uses TRBV11-2 with TRBJ1-1. The V gene's germline CDR1 is SGHAT and CDR2 FQNNGV. The CDR3 is 15 amino acids. CDR3 sequence: CASSSRREMNTEAFF.

V is TRBV7-6 and J is TRBJ2-5; no DNA is available, so the TRBD2 call from TCRdb remains unchecked. The germline V gene encodes CDR1 SGHVS and CDR2 FNYEAQ. The CDR3 covers 16 residues. CDR3 residues: CASSPGMREQQETQYF.

The rearrangement uses TRBV6-6 and TRBJ2-7. Germline V CDR1 and CDR2: MNHNY, SVGAGI (reference sequence). The CDR3 is made up of 14 amino acids. CDR3 sequence: CASSHRGGFYEQYF.

This chain connects TRBV27 to TRBJ2-3; TCRdb's assignment of TRBD2 cannot be checked, as there is no DNA. The CDR3 totals 17 residues. The germline gives CDR1 MNHEY, CDR2 SMNVEV (reference sequence). CDR3 amino acids: CASRLTVGLAGRDTQYF.

The CDR3 spells CAIGRTQNTGELFF. This chain links TRBV7-6 with TRBJ2-2; TCRdb's D call, TRBD1, is unchecked because there is no DNA. The CDR3 covers 14 residues. Germline V CDR1 and CDR2: SGHVS, FNYEAQ.

The rearrangement joins TRBV19 to TRBJ2-2; the TRBD1 assignment by TCRdb is unverifiable without DNA. Germline V lookup: CDR1 LNHDA, CDR2 SQIVND (reference sequence). This CDR3 has 15 residues. CDR3 region: CASRGRTVNTGELFF.

The chain uses TRBV20-1 and TRBJ1-1; TCRdb selects TRBD1, and the lack of DNA leaves this call unchecked. Germline lookup yields CDR1 DFQATT and CDR2 SNEGSKA (reference sequence). The length of the CDR3 is 16 residues. The CDR3 loop reads CSAPPRQGALNTEAFF.

The V gene is TRBV12-3 or TRBV12-4, the J gene TRBJ2-7; TCRdb outputs TRBD2, but without DNA this stays unchecked. The CDR3 totals 15 residues. Here the CDR3 reads CASTRTSGRHYEQYF.

The chain employs TRBV5-1 and TRBJ2-5; the D call of TRBD2 rests on TCRdb alone, since no DNA is present to check it. The CDR3 has 15 amino acids. Germline V gives CDR1 SGHRS, CDR2 YFSETQ. CDR3 region: CASSSDLGGQETQYF.